The rows below give T cell receptor beta chains drawn from one sample of a study of blood T cell repertoires in COVID-19. TCRdb keeps only in-frame clones here, not all; method: immunoSEQ multiplex PCR. The data contain 100,000 to 150,000 clones, approximately 83% of them singletons. The sequencing input was peripheral blood. The receptors originated from a woman aged 80 or over with acute or convalescent COVID-19. CDR3s include the opening cysteine and the closing phenylalanine or tryptophan. Fields, in order: clone size, J gene, V gene, D gene, CDR3 DNA, CDR3 protein. A D gene is named only where the DNA matches it firmly. Expanded clones get a size class; other rows say once, few or many, or leave the size out.

-,TRBJ1-4,TRBV30,-,TGTGCCCAACACGGTGGGCTAACTTCTGAAAAACTGTTTTTT,CAQHGGLTSEKLFF
-,TRBJ1-5,TRBV10-3,-,TGTGCCATCAGTGAGGGACAGAATCAGCCCCAGCATTTT,CAISEGQNQPQHF
-,TRBJ1-6,TRBV27,TRBD1,TGTGCCAGCAGGACCCGGGACAGGGATTCACCCCTCCACTTT,CASRTRDRDSPLHF
-,TRBJ1-2,TRBV6-5,-,TGTGCCAGCAACCTAAGAGCCGATGGCTATGGCTACACCTTC,CASNLRADGYGYTF
once,TRBJ1-3,TRBV11-3,-,TGTGCCAGCAGCTTATCAGGTGCCTCTGGAAACACCATATATTTT,CASSLSGASGNTIYF
-,TRBJ2-3,TRBV7-6,TRBD2,TGTGCCAGCAGCTTAGCGGAGGGGACTAGCGTTAACTCCCCACCGCAGTATTTT,CASSLAEGTSVNSPPQYF
-,TRBJ2-1,TRBV9,TRBD2,TGTGCCAGCAGCCTTACTAGCGGGGGGCCGAGTGAGCAGTTCTTC,CASSLTSGGPSEQFF
-,TRBJ1-6,TRBV5-1,-,TGCGCCAGCAGCTTGGCTGCAGGGGTAGGTTCACCCCTCCACTTT,CASSLAAGVGSPLHF
-,TRBJ1-1,TRBV27,-,TGTGCCAGCAGTTTCGGCCAGGCTGCCGAAGCTTTCTTT,CASSFGQAAEAFF
-,TRBJ1-4,TRBV6-5,-,TGTGCCAGCAGTCCGAGACAGACTAATGAAAAACTGTTTTTT,CASSPRQTNEKLFF
-,TRBJ1-4,TRBV5-6,-,TGTGCCAGCAGCAAATTAGGGGTTACTGCAACTAATGAAAAACTGTTTTTT,CASSKLGVTATNEKLFF
-,TRBJ2-2,TRBV4-1,TRBD1,TGCGCCAGCAGCCATCCCAAACCCGGACAGGGGAGTGTCACCGGGGAGCTGTTTTTT,CASSHPKPGQGSVTGELFF
-,TRBJ1-2,TRBV5-1,TRBD1,TGCGCCAGCAGCTTGGCCATGACAGGGGGCTATGGCTACACCTTC,CASSLAMTGGYGYTF
-,TRBJ1-5,TRBV6-1,TRBD1,TGTGCCAGCAGTGAACGGCCGGGACAGCGCCATAGCAATCAGCCCCAGCATTTT,CASSERPGQRHSNQPQHF
-,TRBJ1-5,TRBV2,-,TGTGCCAGCAGCCTACAGGATAGCAATCAGCCCCAGCATTTT,CASSLQDSNQPQHF
-,TRBJ1-5,TRBV19,TRBD1,TGTGCCAGTACCCGGGACAGTGTGTATCAGCCCCAGCATTTT,CASTRDSVYQPQHF
once,TRBJ1-1,TRBV5-1,TRBD1,TGCGCCAGCAGCTTGGTCGGGCAGGGGGACACTGAAGCTTTCTTT,CASSLVGQGDTEAFF
-,TRBJ1-3,TRBV7-8,-,TGTGCCAGCAGCTTAGGGGGGGGAACTGGAAACACCATATATTTT,CASSLGGGTGNTIYF
-,TRBJ1-2,TRBV2,TRBD1,TGTGCCAGCACCGGGACAGGGGCCCTGGGGGGCTACACCTTC,CASTGTGALGGYTF
-,TRBJ1-2,TRBV28,-,TGTGCCAGCAGTTTGCAGGAAAGCTACACCTTC,CASSLQESYTF
-,TRBJ2-5,TRBV7-8,TRBD2,TGTGCCAGCAGCTTTAGCGGGGGGGCAACCCAAGAGACCCAGTACTTC,CASSFSGGATQETQYF
-,TRBJ2-1,TRBV4-3,TRBD2,TGCGCCAGCAGCCAGGGGAGCGGGGGCGACTCCTACAATGAGCAGTTCTTC,CASSQGSGGDSYNEQFF
-,TRBJ1-1,TRBV12-3/TRBV12-4,-,TGTGCCAGCAGACCTCAGGGCAACACTGAAGCTTTCTTT,CASRPQGNTEAFF
-,TRBJ1-2,TRBV12-5,-,TGTGCTAGTGGTTTGGCGGCAGGGCGACTCTATGGCTACACCTTC,CASGLAAGRLYGYTF
-,TRBJ2-4,TRBV11-2,-,TGTGCCAGCAGCTTGACAACGTCGGGGGTCGGCAAAAACATTCAGTACTTC,CASSLTTSGVGKNIQYF
-,TRBJ1-2,TRBV5-4,TRBD1,TGTGCCAGCAGCCGGGGAGCAGGGGGAGACTCTAACTATGGCTACACCTTC,CASSRGAGGDSNYGYTF
-,TRBJ2-5,TRBV7-9,-,TGTGCCAGCAGCCCCACGAGGCTGGGGAGGGAGACCCAGTACTTC,CASSPTRLGRETQYF
-,TRBJ2-2,TRBV29-1,TRBD2,TGCAGCGTTGACCTAGCGGGCCCCGGGGAGCTGTTTTTT,CSVDLAGPGELFF
-,TRBJ1-2,TRBV18,TRBD1,TGTGCCAGCTCACAAAATGAGGCGACAAGGGGGCAGGCTGATGGCTACACCTTC,CASSQNEATRGQADGYTF